This T cell receptor beta chain appears in the sequencing data of a study of blood T cell repertoires in COVID-19. The germline V gene encodes CDR1 KGHDR and CDR2 SFDVKD. CDR3 size: 11 residues. Trimming stripped 7 bases from V and 6 bases from J, with 5 bases between. The table came from immunoSEQ multiplex PCR; TCRdb's copy has only in-frame clones and leaves some out. The repertoire has over 300,000 clones, nearly 90% of them found once; the top ten carry approximately 7%. The clonotype originates from a young man with active or convalescent COVID-19. V gene TRBV24-1 combines with J gene TRBJ2-2; no clear D gene. The sequenced sample was peripheral blood. The CDR3 here is CATRAAGELFF. CDR3 DNA sequence: TGTGCCACCAGGGCGGCCGGGGAGCTGTTTTTT.